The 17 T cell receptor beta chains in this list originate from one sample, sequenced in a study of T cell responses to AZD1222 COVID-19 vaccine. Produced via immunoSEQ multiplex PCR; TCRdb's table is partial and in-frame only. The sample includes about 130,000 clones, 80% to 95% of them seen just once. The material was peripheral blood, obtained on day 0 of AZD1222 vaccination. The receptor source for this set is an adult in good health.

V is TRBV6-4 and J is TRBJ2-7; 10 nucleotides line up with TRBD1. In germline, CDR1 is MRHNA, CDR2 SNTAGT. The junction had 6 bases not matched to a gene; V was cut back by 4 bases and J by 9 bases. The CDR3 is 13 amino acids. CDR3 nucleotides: TGTGCCAGCAGTGGCGGGACAGGGGTAGGGCAGTACTTC. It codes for CASSGGTGVGQYF.

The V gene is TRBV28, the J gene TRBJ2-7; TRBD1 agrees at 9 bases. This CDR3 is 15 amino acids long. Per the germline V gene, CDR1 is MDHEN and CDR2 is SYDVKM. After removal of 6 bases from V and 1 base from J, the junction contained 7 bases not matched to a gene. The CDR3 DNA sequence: TGTGCCAGCAGGGTGGGACAGGGAATATCCTACGAGCAGTACTTC. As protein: CASRVGQGISYEQYF.

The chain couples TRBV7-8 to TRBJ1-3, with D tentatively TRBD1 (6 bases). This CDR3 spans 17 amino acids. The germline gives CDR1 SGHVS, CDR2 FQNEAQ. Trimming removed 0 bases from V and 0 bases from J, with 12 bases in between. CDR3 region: CASSLARTVSSGNTIYF. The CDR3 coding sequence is TGTGCCAGCAGCTTAGCTAGGACAGTCTCCTCTGGAAACACCATATATTTT. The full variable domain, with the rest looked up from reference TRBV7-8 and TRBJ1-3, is GAGVSQSPRYKVAKRGQDVALRCDPISGHVSLFWYQQALGQGPEFLTYFQNEAQLDKSGLPSDRFFAERPEGSVSTLKIQRTQQEDSAVYLCASSLARTVSSGNTIYFGEGSWLTVV.

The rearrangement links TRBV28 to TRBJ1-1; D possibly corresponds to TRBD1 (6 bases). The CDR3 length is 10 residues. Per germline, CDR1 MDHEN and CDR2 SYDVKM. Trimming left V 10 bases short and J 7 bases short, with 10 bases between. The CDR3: CAIQGREAFF. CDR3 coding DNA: TGTGCCATCCAGGGGCGTGAAGCTTTCTTT.

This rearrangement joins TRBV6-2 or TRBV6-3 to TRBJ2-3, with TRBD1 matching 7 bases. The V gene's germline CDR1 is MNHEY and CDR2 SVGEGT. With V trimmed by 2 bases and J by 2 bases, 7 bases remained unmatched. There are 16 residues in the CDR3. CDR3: CASSYQTGAYTDTQYF. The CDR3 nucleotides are TGTGCCAGCAGTTACCAAACAGGGGCTTACACAGATACGCAGTATTTT.

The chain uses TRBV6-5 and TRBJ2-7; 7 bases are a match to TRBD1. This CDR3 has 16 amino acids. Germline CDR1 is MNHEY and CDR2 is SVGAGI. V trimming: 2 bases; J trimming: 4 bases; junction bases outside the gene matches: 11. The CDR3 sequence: CASSYGAGGSIYEQYF. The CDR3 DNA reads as TGTGCCAGCAGTTACGGGGCAGGGGGATCTATTTACGAGCAGTACTTC.

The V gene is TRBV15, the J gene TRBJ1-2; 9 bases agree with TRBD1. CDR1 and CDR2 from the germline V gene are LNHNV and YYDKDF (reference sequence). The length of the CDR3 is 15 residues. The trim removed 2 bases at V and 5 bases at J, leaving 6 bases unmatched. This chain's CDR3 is CATSRQRDREYGYTF. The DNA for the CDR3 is TGTGCCACCAGCAGACAAAGGGACAGGGAATATGGCTACACCTTC.

CDR3 sequence reads: CAWSVSGGGSPQHF. The DNA for the CDR3 is TGTGCCTGGAGTGTTTCGGGGGGCGGATCGCCCCAGCATTTT. The chain combines TRBV30 with TRBJ1-5, with D perhaps TRBD1 (6 bases). CDR3 length: 14 amino acids. Trimming removed 0 bases from V and 9 bases from J, with 15 bases in between. Germline V gene sequence: CDR1 GTSNPN, CDR2 SVGIG (reference sequence).

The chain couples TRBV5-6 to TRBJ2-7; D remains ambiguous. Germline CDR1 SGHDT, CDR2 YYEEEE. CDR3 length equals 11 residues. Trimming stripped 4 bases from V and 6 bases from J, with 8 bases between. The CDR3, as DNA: TGTGCCAGCAGCCTGTTTTCCGAGCAGTACTTC. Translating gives CASSLFSEQYF.

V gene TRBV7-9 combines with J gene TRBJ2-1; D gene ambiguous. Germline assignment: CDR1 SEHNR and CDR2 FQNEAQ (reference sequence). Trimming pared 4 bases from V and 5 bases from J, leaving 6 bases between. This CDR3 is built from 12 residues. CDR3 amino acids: CASSYEDNEQFF. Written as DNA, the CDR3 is TGTGCCAGCAGCTACGAGGACAATGAGCAGTTCTTC.

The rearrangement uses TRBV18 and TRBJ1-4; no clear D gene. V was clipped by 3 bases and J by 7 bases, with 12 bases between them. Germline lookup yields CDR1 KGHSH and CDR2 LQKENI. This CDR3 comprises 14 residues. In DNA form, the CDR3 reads TGTGCCAGCTCACCGTACGGGAAGAGTGAAAAACTGTTTTTT. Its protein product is CASSPYGKSEKLFF.

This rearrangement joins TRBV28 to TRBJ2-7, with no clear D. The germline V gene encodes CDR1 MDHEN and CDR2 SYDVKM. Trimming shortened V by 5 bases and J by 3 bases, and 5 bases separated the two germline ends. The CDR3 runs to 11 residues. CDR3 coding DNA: TGTGCCAGCAGTGCAATCTACGAGCAGTACTTC. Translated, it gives CASSAIYEQYF.

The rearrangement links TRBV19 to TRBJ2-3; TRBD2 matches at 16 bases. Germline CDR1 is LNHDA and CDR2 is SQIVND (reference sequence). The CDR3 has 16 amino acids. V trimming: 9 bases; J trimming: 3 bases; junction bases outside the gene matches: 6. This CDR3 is CASTGTSGRGTDTQYF. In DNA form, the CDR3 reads TGTGCCAGCACCGGGACTAGCGGGAGGGGGACAGATACGCAGTATTTT.

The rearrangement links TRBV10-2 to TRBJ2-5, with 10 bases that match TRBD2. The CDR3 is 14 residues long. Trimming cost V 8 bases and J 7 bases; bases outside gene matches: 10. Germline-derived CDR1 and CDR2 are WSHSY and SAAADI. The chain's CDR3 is CASSGLAALGTQYF. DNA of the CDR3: TGCGCCAGCTCTGGACTAGCGGCACTTGGGACCCAGTACTTC.

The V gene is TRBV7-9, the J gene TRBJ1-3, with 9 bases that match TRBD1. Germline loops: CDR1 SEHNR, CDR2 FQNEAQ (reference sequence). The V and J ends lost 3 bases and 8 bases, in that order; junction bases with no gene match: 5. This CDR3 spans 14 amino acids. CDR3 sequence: CASSFQTGGYTIYF. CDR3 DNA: TGTGCCAGCAGCTTCCAGACAGGGGGGTACACCATATATTTT. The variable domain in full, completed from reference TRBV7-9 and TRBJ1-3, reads DTGVSQNPRHKITKRGQNVTFRCDPISEHNRLYWYRQTLGQGPEFLTYFQNEAQLEKSRLLSDRFSAERPKGSFSTLEIQRTEQGDSAMYLCASSFQTGGYTIYFGEGSWLTVV.

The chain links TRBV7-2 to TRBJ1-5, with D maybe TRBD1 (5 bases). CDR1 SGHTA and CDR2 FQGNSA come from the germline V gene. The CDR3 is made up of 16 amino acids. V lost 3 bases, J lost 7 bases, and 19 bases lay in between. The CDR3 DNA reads TGTGCCAGCAGCTTCGGCAGTCAGGGAATCGGGCAGCCCCAGCATTTT. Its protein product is CASSFGSQGIGQPQHF.

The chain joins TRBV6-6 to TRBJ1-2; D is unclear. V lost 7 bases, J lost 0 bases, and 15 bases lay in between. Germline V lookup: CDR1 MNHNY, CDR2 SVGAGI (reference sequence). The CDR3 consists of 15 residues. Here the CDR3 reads CASTGESTANYGYTF. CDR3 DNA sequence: TGTGCCAGCACCGGGGAGTCCACAGCTAACTATGGCTACACCTTC.